These 8 T cell receptor beta chains were all obtained from the same sample, sequenced in a study of response to subunit inactivated influenza vaccine. Using its own MiXCR run on the RT-PCR reads, TCRdb lists one record per CDR3 protein. The repertoire holds roughly 650,000 distinct CDR3 sequences, 14% seen once, with less than 8.5% in the top ten. The sample was PBMCs from blood, taken around 14 days before vaccination. The source of these receptors is a middle-aged man who received an inactivated influenza vaccine.

The genes are TRBV10-3 and TRBJ1-1; D might be TRBD1 (5 bases). This CDR3 is built from 13 residues. Trimming pared 8 bases from V and 0 bases from J, leaving 10 bases between. Germline CDR1 and CDR2: ENHRY and SYGVKD. The CDR3 reads CAIGGGVNTEAFF. DNA for the CDR3: TGTGCCATCGGGGGGGGGGTGAACACTGAAGCTTTCTTT.

In regard to this clonotype: Mismatch with germline at one junction end may stem from a read error. The CDR3 DNA reads as TGTGCCAGGAGTGAAGAACTATTGGGCTACGAGCAGTACTTC. It yields the protein CARSEELLGYEQYF. The chain couples TRBV2 to TRBJ2-7; D not resolved. The length of the CDR3 is 14 residues. CDR1 and CDR2 from the germline V gene are SNHLY and FYNNEI.

This chain connects TRBV7-9 to TRBJ2-1; possibly TRBD1 or TRBD2 for D (5 bases each). From germline, CDR1 is SEHNR and CDR2 FQNEAQ (reference sequence). Trimming pared 4 bases from V and 9 bases from J, leaving 10 bases between. The CDR3 has 12 residues. The CDR3 here is CASSSAGSEQFF. Written as DNA, the CDR3 is TGTGCCAGCAGCTCAGCAGGGAGTGAGCAGTTCTTC.

This rearrangement joins TRBV19 to TRBJ1-6; D may be TRBD1 (6 bases). The germline CDR1 and CDR2 sequences are LNHDA and SQIVND (reference sequence). The V gene lost 8 bases and the J gene lost 6 bases, with 11 bases spanning the gap. The CDR3 contains 13 residues. The CDR3 reads CASQDRVNSPLHF. Here the CDR3 DNA reads TGTGCCAGTCAGGACAGAGTTAATTCACCCCTCCACTTT.

This clonotype was seen more than once but under ten times. J is TRBJ2-7 and V is TRBV5-1; 10 nucleotides agree with TRBD1. Germline V gene data show CDR1 as SGHRS and CDR2 as YFSETQ. V lost 4 bases and J lost 1; bases outside the gene matches: 11. The CDR3 has 17 residues. The CDR3 region is CASSQVGQGYGSYEQYF. Here the CDR3 DNA reads TGCGCCAGCAGCCAGGTGGGACAGGGGTATGGTTCCTACGAGCAGTACTTC.

This clonotype was detected a few times. The genes are TRBV12-3 or TRBV12-4 and TRBJ2-1, with 8 bases that match TRBD1. The CDR3 length is 14 residues. V dropped 4 bases and J dropped 6; count of bases not matched to a gene: 5. The CDR3 region has the DNA TGTGCCAGCAGTTCCACTGACAGGGGCAATGAGCAGTTCTTC. It is translated as CASSSTDRGNEQFF.

The rearrangement uses TRBV4-2 and TRBJ2-7, with 7 positions matching TRBD2. V was clipped by 0 bases and J by 0 bases; unmatched bases: 5. The CDR3 loop spans 16 amino acids. In germline, CDR1 is LGHNA, CDR2 YNFKEQ. CDR3 bases: TGTGCCAGCAGCCAAGATGGGGGACTAACCTCCTACGAGCAGTACTTC. It translates to CASSQDGGLTSYEQYF.

This clonotype was recorded many times. V usage is TRBV5-1 and J usage is TRBJ2-2; 7 bases are shared with TRBD1. In germline, CDR1 is SGHRS, CDR2 YFSETQ. V lost 1 base, J lost 1 base, and 4 bases stayed unmatched. This CDR3 has 16 amino acids. The CDR3, as DNA: TGCGCCAGCAGCTTGACAGGGGTGTGGAACACCGGGGAGCTGTTTTTT. This gives the protein CASSLTGVWNTGELFF.